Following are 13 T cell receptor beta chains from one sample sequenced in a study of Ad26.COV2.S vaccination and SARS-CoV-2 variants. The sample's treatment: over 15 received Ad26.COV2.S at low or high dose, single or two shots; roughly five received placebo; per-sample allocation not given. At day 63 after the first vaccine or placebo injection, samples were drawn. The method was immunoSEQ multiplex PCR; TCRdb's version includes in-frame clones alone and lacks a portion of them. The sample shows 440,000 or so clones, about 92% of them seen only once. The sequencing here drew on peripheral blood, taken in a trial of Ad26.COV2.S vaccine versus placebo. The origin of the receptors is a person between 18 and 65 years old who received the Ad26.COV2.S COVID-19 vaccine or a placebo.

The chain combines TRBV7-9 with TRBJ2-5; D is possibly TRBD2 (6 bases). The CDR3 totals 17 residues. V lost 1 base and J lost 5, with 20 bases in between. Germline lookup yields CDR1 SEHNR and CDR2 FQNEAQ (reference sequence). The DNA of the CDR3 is TGTGCCAGCAGCTTAGGTTCGGGAACTGCGGGGAGGGAGACCCAGTACTTC. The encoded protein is CASSLGSGTAGRETQYF. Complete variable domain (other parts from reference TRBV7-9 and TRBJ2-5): DTGVSQNPRHKITKRGQNVTFRCDPISEHNRLYWYRQTLGQGPEFLTYFQNEAQLEKSRLLSDRFSAERPKGSFSTLEIQRTEQGDSAMYLCASSLGSGTAGRETQYFGPGTRLLVL.

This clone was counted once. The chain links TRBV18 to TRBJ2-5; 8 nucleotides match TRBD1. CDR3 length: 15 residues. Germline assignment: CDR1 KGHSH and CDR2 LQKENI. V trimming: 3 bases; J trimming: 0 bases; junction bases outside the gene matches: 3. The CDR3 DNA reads TGTGCCAGCTCACCCTCGGACAGGGACCAAGAGACCCAGTACTTC. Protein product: CASSPSDRDQETQYF.

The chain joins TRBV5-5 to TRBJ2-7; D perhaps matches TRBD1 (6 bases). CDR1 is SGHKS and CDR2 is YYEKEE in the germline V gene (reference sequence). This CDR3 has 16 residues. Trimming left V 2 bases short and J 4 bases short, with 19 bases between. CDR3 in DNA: TGTGCCAGCAGCTTAAGATTTCTGGACAGCCGGTACGAGCAGTACTTC. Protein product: CASSLRFLDSRYEQYF.

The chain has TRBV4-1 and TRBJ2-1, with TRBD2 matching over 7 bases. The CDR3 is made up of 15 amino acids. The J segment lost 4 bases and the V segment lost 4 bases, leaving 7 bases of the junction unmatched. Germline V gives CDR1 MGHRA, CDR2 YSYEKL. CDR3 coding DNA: TGCGCCAGCAGCCCCGGGCTAGCGGAATACAATGAGCAGTTCTTC. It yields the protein CASSPGLAEYNEQFF.

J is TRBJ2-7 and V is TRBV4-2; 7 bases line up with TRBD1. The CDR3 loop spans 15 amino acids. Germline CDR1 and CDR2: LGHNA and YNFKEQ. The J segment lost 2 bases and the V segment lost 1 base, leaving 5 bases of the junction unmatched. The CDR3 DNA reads TGTGCCAGCAGCCAAGGGGCGACAGGGACCTACGAGCAGTACTTC. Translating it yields CASSQGATGTYEQYF.

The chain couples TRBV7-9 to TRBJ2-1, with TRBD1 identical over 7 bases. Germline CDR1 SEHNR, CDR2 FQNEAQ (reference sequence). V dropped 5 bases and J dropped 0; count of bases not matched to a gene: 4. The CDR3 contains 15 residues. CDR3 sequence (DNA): TGTGCCAGCAGCGGAGACAGGGACTCCTACAATGAGCAGTTCTTC. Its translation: CASSGDRDSYNEQFF.

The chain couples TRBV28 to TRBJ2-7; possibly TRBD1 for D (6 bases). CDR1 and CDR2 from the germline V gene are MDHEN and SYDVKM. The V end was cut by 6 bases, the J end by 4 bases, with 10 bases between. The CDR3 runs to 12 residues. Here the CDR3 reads CASRGQKYEQYF. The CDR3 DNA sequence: TGTGCCAGCAGAGGACAGAAGTACGAGCAGTACTTC.

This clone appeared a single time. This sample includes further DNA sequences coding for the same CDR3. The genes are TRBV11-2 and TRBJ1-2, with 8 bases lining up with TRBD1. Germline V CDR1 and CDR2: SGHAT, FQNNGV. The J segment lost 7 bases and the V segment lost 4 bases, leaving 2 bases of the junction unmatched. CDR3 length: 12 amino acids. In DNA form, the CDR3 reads TGTGCCAGCAGCTCCGGACAGGGTGGCTACACCTTC. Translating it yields CASSSGQGGYTF.

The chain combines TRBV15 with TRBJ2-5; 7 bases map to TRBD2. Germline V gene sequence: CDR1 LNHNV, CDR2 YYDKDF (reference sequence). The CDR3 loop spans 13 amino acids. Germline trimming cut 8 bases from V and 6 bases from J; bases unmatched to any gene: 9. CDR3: CATGGVDEKTQYF. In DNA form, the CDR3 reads TGTGCCACCGGGGGGGTGGATGAAAAGACCCAGTACTTC.

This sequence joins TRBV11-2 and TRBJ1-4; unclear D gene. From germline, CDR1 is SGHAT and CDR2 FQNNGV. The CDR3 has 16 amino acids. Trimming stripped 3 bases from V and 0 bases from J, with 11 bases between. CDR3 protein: CASSLIGVATNEKLFF. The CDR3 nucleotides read TGTGCCAGCAGCTTGATCGGGGTGGCAACTAATGAAAAACTGTTTTTT.

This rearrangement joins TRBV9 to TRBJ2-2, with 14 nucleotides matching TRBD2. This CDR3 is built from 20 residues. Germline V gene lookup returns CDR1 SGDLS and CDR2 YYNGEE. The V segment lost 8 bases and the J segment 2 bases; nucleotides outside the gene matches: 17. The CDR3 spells CASLQRGLAGVVANTGELFF. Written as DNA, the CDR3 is TGTGCCAGTCTTCAAAGGGGACTAGCGGGAGTAGTGGCAAACACCGGGGAGCTGTTTTTT.

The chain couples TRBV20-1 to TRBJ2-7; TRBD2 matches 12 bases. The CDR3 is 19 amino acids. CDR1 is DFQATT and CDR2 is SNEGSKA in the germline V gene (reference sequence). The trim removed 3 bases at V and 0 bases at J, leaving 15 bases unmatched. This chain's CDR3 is CSASVGTSGFSSISYEQYF. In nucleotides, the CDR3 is TGCAGTGCTAGTGTCGGGACTAGCGGGTTCTCCTCAATCTCCTACGAGCAGTACTTC.

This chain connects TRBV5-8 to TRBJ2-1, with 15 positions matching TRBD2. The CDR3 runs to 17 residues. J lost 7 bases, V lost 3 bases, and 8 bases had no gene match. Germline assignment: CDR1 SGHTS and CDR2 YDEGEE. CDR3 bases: TGTGCCAGCAGCTCCGGAGGACTAGCGGGAGGGCGAAATGAGCAGTTCTTC. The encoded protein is CASSSGGLAGGRNEQFF.